What follows describes a single TCR beta chain. This entry belongs to a study of blood T cell repertoires in COVID-19. Trimming stripped 5 bases from V and 3 bases from J, with 16 bases between. Germline CDR1 SGHNT, CDR2 YENEEA. The CDR3 is 16 amino acids. Seattle enrolled patients during active infection and tracked them longitudinally. Source study methods: Estimates of nucleated cell counts were drawn from the amplification of reference gene primers. Generated by immunoSEQ multiplex PCR, the TCRdb table keeps only in-frame clones and is missing some. From that table come the V and J calls and clone size; the DNA was used to work out D and trimming. The data show around 190,000 clones, approximately 91% seen once.

The sequenced sample was peripheral blood. The chain uses TRBV11-3 and TRBJ2-2, with D perhaps TRBD2 (7 bases). This sequence was found in a man aged 45-65 years with COVID-19, enrolled during active disease. This CDR3 reads CASSDPSGGYTGELFF. The CDR3, as DNA: TGTGCCAGCAGCGACCCGTCGGGGGGCTACACCGGGGAGCTGTTTTTT.